This T cell receptor beta chain is drawn from a study of human T cells and chemical hapten exposure. Study-wide results and limits: Expanded TCRs produced significantly more large CDR3 similarity clusters than controls did. PT1 expanded TCR counts correlated positively with patch test score.

TCRdb reprocessed the RACE reads via MiXCR and lists one record per CDR3 protein. The sample records roughly 43,000 distinct CDR3 sequences, approximately 9.7% being singletons. The V end lost 0 bases, the J end lost 3 bases, and 6 bases lay between the germline ends. Germline values: CDR1 DFQATT, CDR2 SNEGSKA (reference sequence). The CDR3 covers 12 residues. The time point: patch test 2, 6 weeks after DPC sensitization. Treatment here: therapeutic diphenylcyclopropenone sensitization with weekly scalp DPC. Total RNA was isolated from unfractionated whole blood. Blood collection happened ahead of applying each patch test. Alopecia patients deemed DPC-suitable, aged 18 to 70, excluding pregnancy. Points on this clonotype: The antigen remains unidentified.

V gene TRBV20-1 combines with J gene TRBJ2-7, with a possible D match to TRBD1 (5 bases). This specimen consisted of whole blood, obtained in connection with sensitization to the hapten diphenylcyclopropenone (DPC). This receptor was obtained from a woman between 25 and 40 years old with alopecia areata. Some clones in this sample may be carry-over from other donors' samples. CDR3 sequence (DNA): TGCAGTGCTAGAGAGACAGACTACGAGCAGTACTTC. It specifies CSARETDYEQYF.